A single sample is the source of the 22 T cell receptor beta chains below, sequenced in a study of OX40 agonist ivuxolimab in advanced cancers. The data were produced by immunoSEQ multiplex PCR, yet TCRdb's version contains in-frame clones alone and is incomplete. The table lists tens of thousands of clones, more than 65% of them singletons. Sequences were derived from CD4+ or CD8+ T cells sorted from blood, sampled in a trial of the OX40 agonist ivuxolimab. These receptors were taken from an adult with an advanced solid tumor such as melanoma, head and neck, liver or kidney cancer.

This clone was counted a few times. The rearrangement joins TRBV5-4 to TRBJ1-6; D unresolved. The CDR3 runs to 17 residues. Germline CDR1 SGHNT, CDR2 YYREEE (reference sequence). V lost 0 bases and J 3 bases, leaving 13 bases between the germline ends. DNA for the CDR3: TGTGCCAGCAGCTTGGGAGGGTCTCAGAGCTATAATTCACCCCTCCACTTT. Translating it yields CASSLGGSQSYNSPLHF.

This clone occurred a few times. This chain connects TRBV2 to TRBJ1-1; D is ambiguous. The germline V gene has CDR1 SNHLY and CDR2 FYNNEI. V lost 6 bases to trimming and J lost 1 base, with 12 bases between them. The CDR3 is 14 residues long. DNA for the CDR3: TGTGCCAGCAGGGGGAGGGATAGGAACACTGAAGCTTTCTTT. It encodes CASRGRDRNTEAFF.

J is TRBJ2-7 and V is TRBV6-5; a weak D match, TRBD1 (6 bases). The ends were cut back, 5 bases at V and 7 bases at J, with 18 bases in the middle. CDR3 length: 14 amino acids. Germline CDR1 and CDR2: MNHEY and SVGAGI. The CDR3 DNA reads as TGTGCCAGCAGTGCCGGGACAAGGGGCCGGGAGCAGTACTTC. Its translation: CASSAGTRGREQYF.

This clone was counted between two and nine times. The V gene is TRBV9, the J gene TRBJ2-1, with 7 bases matching TRBD1. Germline CDR1 and CDR2: SGDLS and YYNGEE. CDR3 length: 16 residues. V trimming: 4 bases; J trimming: 7 bases; junction bases outside the gene matches: 14. CDR3 residues: CASSQGGPYLQNEQFF. The CDR3 region has the DNA TGTGCCAGCAGCCAAGGGGGCCCCTATCTACAGAATGAGCAGTTCTTC.

This chain joins TRBV6-6 and TRBJ1-1; the D is unclear. Germline V gives CDR1 MNHNY, CDR2 SVGAGI (reference sequence). CDR3 length: 14 residues. The CDR3 loop is CAIMRVGMNTEAFF. The CDR3 DNA sequence: TGTGCTATCATGAGGGTCGGAATGAACACTGAAGCTTTCTTT.

This clone was seen only a few times. The chain couples TRBV18 to TRBJ2-6; D might be TRBD1 or TRBD2, each matching 5 bases. V lost 3 bases, J lost 4 bases, and 16 bases lay in between. The CDR3 runs to 17 residues. The germline gives CDR1 KGHSH, CDR2 LQKENI. The CDR3 region has the DNA TGTGCCAGCTCACCCCGAGACCTTGGGACCGGGGCCAACGTCCTGACTTTC. Translation gives CASSPRDLGTGANVLTF.

The chain is built from TRBV2 and TRBJ2-5; D is possibly TRBD1 (5 bases). The end of the DNA is better explained by TRBJ2-7, so the J call may be wrong. The germline gives CDR1 SNHLY, CDR2 FYNNEI. The CDR3 length is 14 residues. CDR3 in DNA: TGTGCCAGCAGTGCGCGACAGAGTTCCTACGAGCAGTACTTC. This gives the protein CASSARQSSYEQYF.

Here the CDR3 reads CASSLGGQGADTQYF. In nucleotides, the CDR3 is TGTGCCAGCAGCCTCGGGGGACAGGGGGCAGATACGCAGTATTTT. The chain is built from TRBV4-2 and TRBJ2-3; 11 nucleotides line up with TRBD1. Unmatched junction bases numbered 4, after V lost 4 bases and J lost 4 bases. CDR3 size: 15 residues. The V gene's germline CDR1 is LGHNA and CDR2 YNFKEQ.

The genes are TRBV12-5 and TRBJ1-1; possibly TRBD1 for D (5 bases). Trimming left V 5 bases short and J 3 bases short, with 13 bases between. This CDR3 contains 14 residues. Germline V gene sequence: CDR1 LGHNT, CDR2 FRNRAP. CDR3 nucleotides: TGTGCTAGTGGTCAGACAGCTGGCGACACTGAAGCTTTCTTT. This sequence encodes CASGQTAGDTEAFF.

The genes are TRBV9 and TRBJ1-1; D not certain. Germline CDR1 and CDR2: SGDLS and YYNGEE. CDR3 size: 14 residues. V lost 4 bases, J lost 3 bases, and 13 bases lay in between. The CDR3 protein is CASSPPGLDTEAFF. Written as DNA, the CDR3 is TGTGCCAGCAGCCCCCCAGGTCTGGACACTGAAGCTTTCTTT.

The chain is built from TRBV30 and TRBJ1-2, with D unclear. Trimming took 6 bases from V and 3 from J, leaving 14 bases between them. CDR1 GTSNPN and CDR2 SVGIG come from the germline V gene (reference sequence). The CDR3 extends over 13 amino acids. CDR3 loop: CACVVGQYYGYTF. The CDR3, as DNA: TGTGCCTGTGTCGTCGGGCAGTACTATGGCTACACCTTC.

The rearrangement joins TRBV7-3 to TRBJ2-1, with D tentatively TRBD1 (5 bases). V lost 7 bases to trimming and J lost 6 bases, with 13 bases between them. The CDR3 spans 13 residues. Germline assignment: CDR1 SGHTA and CDR2 FQGTGA. The CDR3: CASKIKGSNEQFF. In DNA form, the CDR3 reads TGTGCCAGCAAAATAAAGGGGTCCAATGAGCAGTTCTTC. Full variable domain (remainder filled in from reference TRBV7-3 and TRBJ2-1): GAGVSQTPSNKVTEKGKYVELRCDPISGHTALYWYRQSLGQGPEFLIYFQGTGAADDSGLPNDRFFAVRPEGSVSTLKIQRTERGDSAVYLCASKIKGSNEQFFGPGTRLTVL.

The chain is built from TRBV5-4 and TRBJ2-1; D is possibly TRBD2 (7 bases). V lost 1 base, J lost 4 bases, and 15 bases lay in between. CDR3 length: 16 residues. CDR1 and CDR2 from the germline V gene are SGHNT and YYREEE (reference sequence). As DNA, the CDR3 is TGTGCCAGCAGCTTGCGAGGGGGGGCCCCGTACAATGAGCAGTTCTTC. It encodes CASSLRGGAPYNEQFF.

The chain links TRBV14 to TRBJ2-3; 7 positions match TRBD1. Germline values: CDR1 SGHDN, CDR2 FVKESK. Losses at the gene ends were 4 bases for V and 0 bases for J; bases not matched to a gene: 7. The CDR3 is made up of 16 amino acids. The CDR3 loop is CASSPLGQASTDTQYF. The CDR3 DNA sequence: TGTGCCAGCAGCCCCTTAGGACAGGCTAGCACAGATACGCAGTATTTT.

CDR3 loop: CASSARTGGGTGELFF. The CDR3 coding sequence is TGCGCCAGCAGCGCAAGGACAGGGGGAGGGACCGGGGAGCTGTTTTTT. The V and J genes are TRBV5-1 and TRBJ2-2; 10 bases are a match to TRBD1. CDR3 length: 16 residues. J gave up 5 bases and V 4 bases, and 8 bases lay outside the gene matches. Germline V gene lookup returns CDR1 SGHRS and CDR2 YFSETQ.

This clone came up once. This chain uses TRBV5-1 with TRBJ1-1; 7 bases are a match to TRBD1. V lost 2 bases and J lost 0; bases outside the gene matches: 1. Per the germline V gene, CDR1 is SGHRS and CDR2 is YFSETQ. The CDR3 consists of 14 residues. The CDR3 protein is CASSFTGVNTEAFF. The CDR3 DNA follows: TGCGCCAGCAGCTTCACAGGGGTGAACACTGAAGCTTTCTTT.

The V call is TRBV12-5, the J call TRBJ2-1, with D unresolved. V gave up 3 bases and J gave up 8 bases, with 20 bases separating them. This CDR3 has 16 amino acids. CDR1 and CDR2 from the germline V gene are LGHNT and FRNRAP. CDR3 residues: CASGFRVSGPRDEQFF. Written as DNA, the CDR3 is TGTGCTAGTGGTTTTCGGGTTTCCGGGCCTCGCGATGAGCAGTTCTTC.

This chain uses TRBV11-1 with TRBJ2-7; D gene uncertain. The CDR3 runs to 13 residues. Trimming shortened V by 3 bases and J by 1 base, and 7 bases separated the two germline ends. Germline V gene sequence: CDR1 SGHAT, CDR2 FQDESV (reference sequence). CDR3: CASSFPGSYEQYF. The CDR3 bases are TGTGCCAGCAGCTTCCCAGGATCCTACGAGCAGTACTTC.

The chain uses TRBV19 and TRBJ1-1; 9 bases map to TRBD1. The CDR3 runs 15 residues. CDR1 and CDR2 from the germline V gene are LNHDA and SQIVND (reference sequence). The trim removed 7 bases at V and 3 bases at J, leaving 9 bases unmatched. The CDR3 spells CASNLQGALYTEAFF. CDR3 DNA sequence: TGTGCCAGTAACCTACAGGGGGCCCTTTACACTGAAGCTTTCTTT.

The chain couples TRBV5-6 to TRBJ2-7; D is perhaps TRBD1 (6 bases). This CDR3 has 13 residues. The V gene lost 2 bases and the J gene lost 4 bases, with 10 bases spanning the gap. Germline V lookup: CDR1 SGHDT, CDR2 YYEEEE. CDR3 bases: TGTGCCAGCAGCTTTTCCAGGGGATACGAGCAGTACTTC. It specifies CASSFSRGYEQYF.

The chain joins TRBV7-3 to TRBJ2-1; 11 nucleotides match TRBD2. CDR1 is SGHTA and CDR2 is FQGTGA in the germline V gene. Trimming took 1 base from V and 8 from J; bases not matched to a gene: 7. CDR3 length: 16 residues. The chain's CDR3 is CASSLSPGLAVDEQFF. The CDR3 DNA reads TGTGCCAGCAGCTTAAGCCCGGGACTAGCGGTGGATGAGCAGTTCTTC.

This sequence joins TRBV15 and TRBJ1-4; 8 nucleotides line up with TRBD1. CDR1 and CDR2 (germline): LNHNV, YYDKDF (reference sequence). This CDR3 has 15 amino acids. The trim removed 5 bases at V and 8 bases at J, leaving 10 bases unmatched. The CDR3 loop is CATSAQTGVGEKLFF. The CDR3 region has the DNA TGTGCCACCAGCGCTCAGACAGGGGTAGGAGAAAAACTGTTTTTT.